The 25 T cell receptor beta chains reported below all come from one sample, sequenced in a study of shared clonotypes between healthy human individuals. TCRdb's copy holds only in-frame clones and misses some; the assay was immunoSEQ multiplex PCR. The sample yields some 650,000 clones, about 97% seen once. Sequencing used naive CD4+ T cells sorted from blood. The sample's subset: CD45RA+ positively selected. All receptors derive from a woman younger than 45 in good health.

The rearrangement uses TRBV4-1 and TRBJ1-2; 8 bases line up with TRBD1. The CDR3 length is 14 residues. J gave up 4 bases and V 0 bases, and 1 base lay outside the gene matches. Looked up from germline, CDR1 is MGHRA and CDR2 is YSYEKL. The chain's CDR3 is CASSQEGQAYGYTF. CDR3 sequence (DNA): TGCGCCAGCAGCCAAGAGGGACAGGCCTATGGCTACACCTTC.

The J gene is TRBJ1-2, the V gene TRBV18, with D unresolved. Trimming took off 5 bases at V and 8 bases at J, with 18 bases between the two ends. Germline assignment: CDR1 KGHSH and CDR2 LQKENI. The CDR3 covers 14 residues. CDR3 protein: CASSYLTDPGGYTF. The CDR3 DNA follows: TGTGCCAGCTCATATCTTACGGACCCAGGCGGCTACACCTTC.

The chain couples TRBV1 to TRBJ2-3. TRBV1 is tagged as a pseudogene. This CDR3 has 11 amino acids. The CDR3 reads CTSSAADTQYF. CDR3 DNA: TGCACCAGCAGCGCCGCAGATACGCAGTATTTT.

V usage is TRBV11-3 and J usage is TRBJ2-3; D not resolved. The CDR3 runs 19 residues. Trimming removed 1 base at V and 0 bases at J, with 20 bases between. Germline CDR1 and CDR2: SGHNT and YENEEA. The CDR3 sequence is CASSLGQTSTSSSTDTQYF. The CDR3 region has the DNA TGTGCCAGCAGCTTAGGCCAGACCTCCACGTCTTCTAGCACAGATACGCAGTATTTT.

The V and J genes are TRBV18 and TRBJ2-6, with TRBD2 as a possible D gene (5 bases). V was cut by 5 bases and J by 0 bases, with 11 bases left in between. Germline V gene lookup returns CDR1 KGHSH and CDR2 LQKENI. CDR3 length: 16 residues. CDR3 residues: CASSVGLTSGANVLTF. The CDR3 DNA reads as TGTGCCAGCTCAGTAGGACTGACCTCTGGGGCCAACGTCCTGACTTTC.

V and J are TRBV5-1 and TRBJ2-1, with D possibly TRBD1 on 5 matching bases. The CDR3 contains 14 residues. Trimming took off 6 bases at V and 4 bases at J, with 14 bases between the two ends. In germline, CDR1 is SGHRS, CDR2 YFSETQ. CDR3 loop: CASTSGNGYNEQFF. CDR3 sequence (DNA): TGCGCCAGCACCTCAGGGAACGGTTACAATGAGCAGTTCTTC. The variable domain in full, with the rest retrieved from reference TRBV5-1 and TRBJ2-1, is KAGVTQTPRYLIKTRGQQVTLSCSPISGHRSVSWYQQTPGQGLQFLFEYFSETQRNKGNFPGRFSGRQFSNSRSEMNVSTLELGDSALYLCASTSGNGYNEQFFGPGTRLTVL.

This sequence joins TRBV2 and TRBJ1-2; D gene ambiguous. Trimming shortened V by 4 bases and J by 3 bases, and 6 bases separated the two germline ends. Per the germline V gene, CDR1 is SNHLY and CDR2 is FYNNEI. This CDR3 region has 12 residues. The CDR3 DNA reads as TGTGCCAGCAGTGGGGTAGACTATGGCTACACCTTC. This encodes CASSGVDYGYTF.

CDR3: CASSGSNTGELFF. In DNA form, the CDR3 reads TGTGCCAGCAGCGGGTCCAACACCGGGGAGCTGTTTTTT. The chain employs TRBV11-2 and TRBJ2-2; D is unresolved. CDR1 is SGHAT and CDR2 is FQNNGV in the germline V gene. This CDR3 is 13 amino acids long. The V end lost 5 bases, the J end lost 2 bases, and 6 bases lay between the germline ends.

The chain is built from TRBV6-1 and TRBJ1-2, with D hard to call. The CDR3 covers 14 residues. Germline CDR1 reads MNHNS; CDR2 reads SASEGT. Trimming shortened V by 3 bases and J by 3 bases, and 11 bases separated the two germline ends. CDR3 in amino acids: CASSELGGYYGYTF. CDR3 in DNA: TGTGCCAGCAGTGAGTTAGGCGGTTACTATGGCTACACCTTC.

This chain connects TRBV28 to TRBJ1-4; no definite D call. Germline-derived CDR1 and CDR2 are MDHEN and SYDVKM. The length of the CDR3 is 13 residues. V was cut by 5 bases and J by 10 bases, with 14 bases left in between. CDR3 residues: CASSDPHWAKLFF. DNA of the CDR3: TGTGCCAGCAGTGACCCACACTGGGCAAAACTGTTTTTT.

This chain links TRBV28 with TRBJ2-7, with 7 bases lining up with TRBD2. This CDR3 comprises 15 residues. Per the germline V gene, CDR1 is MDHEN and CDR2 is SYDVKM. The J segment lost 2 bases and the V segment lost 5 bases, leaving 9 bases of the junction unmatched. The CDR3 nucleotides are TGTGCCAGCAGTCCAGGAGCGGGGCTACCCTACGAGCAGTACTTC. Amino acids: CASSPGAGLPYEQYF.

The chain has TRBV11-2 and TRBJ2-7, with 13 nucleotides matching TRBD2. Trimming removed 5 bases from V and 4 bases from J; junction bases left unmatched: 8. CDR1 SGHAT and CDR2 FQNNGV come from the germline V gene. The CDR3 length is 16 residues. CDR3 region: CASSPGLAGARYEQYF. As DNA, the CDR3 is TGTGCCAGCAGCCCCGGACTAGCGGGAGCTCGGTACGAGCAGTACTTC.

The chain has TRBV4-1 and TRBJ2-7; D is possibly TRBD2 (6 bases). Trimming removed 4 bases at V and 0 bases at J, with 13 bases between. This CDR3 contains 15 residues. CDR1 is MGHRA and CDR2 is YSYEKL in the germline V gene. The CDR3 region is CASSPGGFFSYEQYF. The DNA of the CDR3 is TGCGCCAGCAGCCCCGGGGGATTTTTCTCCTACGAGCAGTACTTC.

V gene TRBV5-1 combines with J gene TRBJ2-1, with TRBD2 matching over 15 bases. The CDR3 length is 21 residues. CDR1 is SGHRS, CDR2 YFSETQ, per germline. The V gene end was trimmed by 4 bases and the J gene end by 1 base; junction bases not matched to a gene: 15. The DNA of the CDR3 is TGCGCCAGCAGCAGCCGAGGTAGGGGACTAGCGGGAGGACAATCCTACAATGAGCAGTTCTTC. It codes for CASSSRGRGLAGGQSYNEQFF.

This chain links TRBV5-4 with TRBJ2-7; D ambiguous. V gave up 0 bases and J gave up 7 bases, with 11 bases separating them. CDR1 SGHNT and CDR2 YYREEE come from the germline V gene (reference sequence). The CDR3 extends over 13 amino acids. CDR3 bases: TGTGCCAGCAGCTTGGGGTCTGTGCGGGAGCAGTACTTC. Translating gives CASSLGSVREQYF.

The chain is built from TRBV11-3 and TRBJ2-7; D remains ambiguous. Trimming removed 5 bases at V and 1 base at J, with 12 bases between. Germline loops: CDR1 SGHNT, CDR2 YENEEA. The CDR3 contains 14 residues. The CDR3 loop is CASSPYIGSYEQYF. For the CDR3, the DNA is TGTGCCAGCAGCCCCTATATCGGGTCCTACGAGCAGTACTTC.

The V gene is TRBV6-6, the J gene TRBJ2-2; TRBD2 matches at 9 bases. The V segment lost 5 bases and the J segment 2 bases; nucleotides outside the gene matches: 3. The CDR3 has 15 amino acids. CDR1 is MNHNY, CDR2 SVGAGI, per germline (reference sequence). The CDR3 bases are TGTGCCAGCAGTAGGACTAGCGATAACACCGGGGAGCTGTTTTTT. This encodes CASSRTSDNTGELFF.

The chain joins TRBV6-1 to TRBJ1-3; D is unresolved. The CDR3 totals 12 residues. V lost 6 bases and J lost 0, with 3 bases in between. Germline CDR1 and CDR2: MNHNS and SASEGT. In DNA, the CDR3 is TGTGCCAGCAGGGGCTCTGGAAACACCATATATTTT. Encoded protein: CASRGSGNTIYF.

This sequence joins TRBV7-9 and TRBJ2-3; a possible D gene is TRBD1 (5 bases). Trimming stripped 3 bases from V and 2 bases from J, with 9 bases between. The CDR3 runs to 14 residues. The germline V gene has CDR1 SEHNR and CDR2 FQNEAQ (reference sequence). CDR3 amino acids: CASSFDSFTDTQYF. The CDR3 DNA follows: TGTGCCAGCAGCTTTGACAGCTTCACAGATACGCAGTATTTT.

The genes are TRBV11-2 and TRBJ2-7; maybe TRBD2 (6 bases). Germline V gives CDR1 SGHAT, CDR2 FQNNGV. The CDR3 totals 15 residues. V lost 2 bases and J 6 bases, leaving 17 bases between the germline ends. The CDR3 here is CASSLRTTWPSEQYF. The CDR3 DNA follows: TGTGCCAGCAGCTTACGGACTACATGGCCCTCCGAGCAGTACTTC.

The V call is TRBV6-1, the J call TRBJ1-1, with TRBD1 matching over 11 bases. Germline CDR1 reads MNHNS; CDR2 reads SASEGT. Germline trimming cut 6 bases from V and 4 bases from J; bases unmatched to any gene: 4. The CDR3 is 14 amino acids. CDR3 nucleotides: TGTGCCAGCAGAATCGGGACAGGGGGCACTGAAGCTTTCTTT. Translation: CASRIGTGGTEAFF.

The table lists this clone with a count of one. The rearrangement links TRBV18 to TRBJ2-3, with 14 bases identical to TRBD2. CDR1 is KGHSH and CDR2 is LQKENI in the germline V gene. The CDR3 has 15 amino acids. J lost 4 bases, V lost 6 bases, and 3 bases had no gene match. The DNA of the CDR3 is TGTGCCAGCTCGCCGGGACTAGCGGGAGCAGATACGCAGTATTTT. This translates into CASSPGLAGADTQYF. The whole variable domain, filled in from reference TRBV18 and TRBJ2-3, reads NAGVMQNPRHLVRRRGQEARLRCSPMKGHSHVYWYRQLPEEGLKFMVYLQKENIIDESGMPKERFSAEFPKEGPSILRIQQVVRGDSAAYFCASSPGLAGADTQYFGPGTRLTVL.

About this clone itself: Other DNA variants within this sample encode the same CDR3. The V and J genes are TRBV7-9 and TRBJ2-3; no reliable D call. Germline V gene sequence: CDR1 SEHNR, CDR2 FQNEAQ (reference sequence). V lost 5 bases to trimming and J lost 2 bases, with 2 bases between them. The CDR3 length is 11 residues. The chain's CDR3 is CASSITDTQYF. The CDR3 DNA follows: TGTGCCAGCAGCATCACAGATACGCAGTATTTT.

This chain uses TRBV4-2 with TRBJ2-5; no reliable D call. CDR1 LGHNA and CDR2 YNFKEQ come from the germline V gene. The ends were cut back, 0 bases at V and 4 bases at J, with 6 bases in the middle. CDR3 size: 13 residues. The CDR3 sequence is CASSQEVGETQYF. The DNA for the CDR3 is TGTGCCAGCAGCCAAGAGGTGGGAGAGACCCAGTACTTC.

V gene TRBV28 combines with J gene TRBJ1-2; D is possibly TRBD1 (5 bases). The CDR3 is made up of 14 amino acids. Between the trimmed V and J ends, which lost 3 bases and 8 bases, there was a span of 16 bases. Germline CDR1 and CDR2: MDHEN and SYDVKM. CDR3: CASSLGTRRRGYTF. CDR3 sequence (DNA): TGTGCCAGCAGTTTGGGGACCCGCCGGCGGGGCTACACCTTC.